The clone carrying this TCR beta chain was seen more than once but under ten times. These data originate in a study of T cells in Graves' hyperthyroidism and ophthalmopathy. The length of the CDR3 is 14 residues. Germline V gene sequence: CDR1 KGHSH, CDR2 LQKENI. V was pared by 4 bases and J by 7 bases, with 11 bases between. Patients with uncontrolled infections, other autoimmune diseases, pregnancy or lactation were excluded. Thyroid ultrasound, orbital computed tomography, clinical symptoms, and serum thyroxine and TRAb underpinned diagnoses. TCR beta CDR3 sequences were amplified from RNA transcripts. First-round RT-PCR of the TCR CDR3 relied on the HTBI primer set. TCRdb itself ran the multiplex PCR reads through MiXCR, one entry per CDR3 protein. Of roughly 280,000 distinct CDR3 sequences listed, 15% to 20% are singletons.

The rearrangement uses TRBV18 and TRBJ1-6; no clear D. The sequence was obtained from a woman aged 55-69 years with Graves' ophthalmopathy. Sequencing input: blood. This CDR3 reads CASSLPGRNSPLHF. The CDR3 region has the DNA TGTGCCAGCTCACTACCGGGAAGGAATTCACCCCTCCACTTT.